This T cell receptor beta chain was recovered during a study of T cell clusters in autoimmune cytopenias. Tens of thousands of genome equivalents of blood DNA were amplified for TRB. Regarding this clonotype: The target antigen is unknown.

One tube held mixed TRB-A and TRB-B primer pools for touch-down PCR. From the multiplex PCR reads, TCRdb lists one entry per CDR3 protein and no DNA. Across some 8,000 distinct CDR3 sequences, the top ten clones capture approximately 30% of the sample. Study findings and constraints: Clustering suggested that physiological T cell clusters were missing in primary autoimmune cytopenia patients. The cluster-lack signature was not seen for secondary cytopenia versus chronic lymphocytic leukemia. TRB repertoire shifts in secondary cytopenia and chronic lymphocytic leukemia mostly reflected lymphoma, not autoimmunity. Active autoimmune hepatitis patients had about 3.3-fold fewer exclusive TRB clusters than healthy donors.

The CDR3 loop spans 18 amino acids. Per the germline V gene, CDR1 is MNHEY and CDR2 is SVGAGI. The V and J genes are TRBV6-5 and TRBJ2-2; no DNA is available, so the TRBD1 call from TCRdb remains unchecked. Material for sequencing was peripheral blood. The sequence came from a human donor with an autoimmune cytopenia or autoimmune hepatitis (not recorded which). The CDR3 is CASSRGWTGTEDTGELFF.